Listed below are T cell receptor beta chains from one sample, sequenced in a study of control samples from healthy donors and cancer patients. Produced via immunoSEQ multiplex PCR; TCRdb's table is partial and in-frame only. This table has 80,000 to 100,000 clones, around 88% appearing once. Material: blood. These receptors were taken from a young man in good health. Both conserved end residues are part of each CDR3. The D gene is left open where the match is weak. Only part of the rows carry a size: once, few, many, or a class if the clone is expanded.

>TRBV6-4|TRBD2|TRBJ2-1|.
TGTGCCAGCAGCCTAACTAGCGGGGGCCCCTTTGAGCAGTTCTTC
CASSLTSGGPFEQFF
>TRBV19|.|TRBJ2-7|once
TGTGCCAGTAGGGCGAGCTCACAGACCGAGCAGTACTTC
CASRASSQTEQYF
>TRBV19|.|TRBJ1-4|.
TGTGCCAGTAGTCCCTTGGGGAGTAATGAAAAACTGTTTTTT
CASSPLGSNEKLFF
>TRBV27|.|TRBJ2-3|.
TGTGCCAGCAGTTTACCAAGCACAGATACGCAGTATTTT
CASSLPSTDTQYF
>TRBV5-1|TRBD1|TRBJ2-7|.
TGCGCCAGCAGCCCCCGGGACAGACGAATCCTATGGCAGTACTTC
CASSPRDRRILWQYF
>TRBV6-5|TRBD1|TRBJ1-1|.
TGTGCCAGCATTTCTACCCCCGGGACAGGGAAAGCTTTCTTT
CASISTPGTGKAFF
>TRBV7-6|TRBD2|TRBJ2-3|.
TGTGCCAGCAGCCCCGGACTAGCTGCAGATACGCAGTATTTT
CASSPGLAADTQYF
>TRBV4-1|.|TRBJ2-1|.
TGCGCCAGCAGCCATCGTGTTACTCTTGACGAACATGAGCAGTTCTTC
CASSHRVTLDEHEQFF
>TRBV11-2|TRBD2|TRBJ2-7|.
TGTGCCAGCAGGAGACTAGCGGGAGGGCTGACTAGAGGGCAGTACTTC
CASRRLAGGLTRGQYF
>TRBV19|.|TRBJ2-3|.
TGTGCCAGTAGTATTCGCGCTACGCAGTATTTT
CASSIRATQYF
>TRBV7-9|.|TRBJ2-1|.
TGTGCCAGCAGCTTTGAAACCTACAATGAGCAGTTCTTC
CASSFETYNEQFF
>TRBV19|TRBD1|TRBJ2-5|.
TGTGCCAGTAGTCGGACAGGGAATTCTGCGGCCCAGTACTTC
CASSRTGNSAAQYF
>TRBV15|TRBD2|TRBJ2-7|.
TGTGCCACCAGCAGAGGACTAGCGGAGACATACGAGCAGTACTTC
CATSRGLAETYEQYF
>TRBV5-1|.|TRBJ1-4|.
TGCGCCAGCAGCTTGGGTAAAGGTGGTGAAAAACTGTTTTTT
CASSLGKGGEKLFF
>TRBV27|TRBD1|TRBJ2-7|once
TGTGCCAGCAGACAGGGGGCAAGATCCTACGAGCAGTACTTC
CASRQGARSYEQYF
>TRBV11-3|.|TRBJ2-7|.
TGTGCCAGCAGCTTAGATGCGGGCAGGTCTAAGCAGTACTTC
CASSLDAGRSKQYF
>TRBV27|.|TRBJ1-4|.
TGTGCCAGCAGTCTTGACGGATTTAATGAAAAACTGTTTTTT
CASSLDGFNEKLFF
>TRBV5-4|TRBD2|TRBJ2-3|.
TGTGCCAGCAGCTTTGCGGGAGGACGCACAGATACGCAGTATTTT
CASSFAGGRTDTQYF
>TRBV14|TRBD2|TRBJ2-2|once
TGTGCCAGCAGCCCCTTAGCGGGGGCCATCGGGGAGCTGTTTTTT
CASSPLAGAIGELFF
>TRBV2|.|TRBJ2-6|few
TGTGCCAGCAGCGGGTTATTGTCTGGGGCCAACGTCCTGACTTTC
CASSGLLSGANVLTF
>TRBV11-3|.|TRBJ2-7|.
TGTGCCAGCAGCTTAGAGAGGGGTGGATCAGTCTACTCCTACGGGCAGTACTTC
CASSLERGGSVYSYGQYF
>TRBV5-6|.|TRBJ1-2|.
TGTGCCAGCAGCTTGGGGGAATTCTATGGCTACACCTTC
CASSLGEFYGYTF
>TRBV11-2|TRBD2|TRBJ2-3|.
TGTGCCAGCAGTCCTCGGAGCGGGAGGGGCGATACGCAGTATTTT
CASSPRSGRGDTQYF
>TRBV5-1|TRBD1|TRBJ1-2|.
TGCGCCAGCAGCTCGGGAGAGGGGGCAGGCTATGGCTACACCTTC
CASSSGEGAGYGYTF
>TRBV6-1|TRBD1|TRBJ1-2|.
TGTGCCAGCAGTGCGACCCGGGACAGGGCCCCAGCTAACTATGGCTACACCTTC
CASSATRDRAPANYGYTF
>TRBV7-6|.|TRBJ2-2|.
TGTGCCAGCAGCTTAGGTACAGGGTCATACACCGGGGAGCTGTTTTTT
CASSLGTGSYTGELFF
>TRBV10-1|TRBD1|TRBJ2-1|.
TGCGCCAGCAGCCGAGGCGGGGACAGGGACAATGAGCAGTTCTTC
CASSRGGDRDNEQFF
>TRBV4-2|.|TRBJ1-6|.
TGTGCCAGCAGTCCGACCCGATTGGGTTCACCCCTCCACTTT
CASSPTRLGSPLHF
>TRBV9|.|TRBJ1-5|.
TGTGCCAGCAGAGGGTCGAGGGGCCAAAATCAGCCCCAGCATTTT
CASRGSRGQNQPQHF
>TRBV11-2|.|TRBJ1-2|.
TGTGCCAGCAGCTTAGAGGGGAACTATGGCTACACCTTC
CASSLEGNYGYTF
>TRBV10-2|.|TRBJ1-4|.
TGCGCCAGCACGGGGTGGGGAGTCGAAAAACTGTTTTTT
CASTGWGVEKLFF
>TRBV18|.|TRBJ2-1|.
TGTGCCAGCTCACCCGGGGTAGATAGCAATGAGCAGTTCTTC
CASSPGVDSNEQFF
>TRBV24-1|TRBD1|TRBJ1-2|.
TGTGCCACCAGCGCTCGACAGGGGGCATATGGCTACACCTTC
CATSARQGAYGYTF
>TRBV29-1|.|TRBJ2-7|.
TGCAGCGTTTACGGACACCGCTACGAGCAGTACTTC
CSVYGHRYEQYF
>TRBV21-1|.|TRBJ2-1|once
TGTGCCAGCAGCAAAGCTATAGGACAGGGAAATCCCAATGAGCAGTTCTTC
CASSKAIGQGNPNEQFF
>TRBV24-1|.|TRBJ1-3|.
TGTGCCACCAGTGAAACAGGGATCAACGGAGGAAACACCATATATTTT
CATSETGINGGNTIYF
>TRBV28|.|TRBJ1-4|.
TGTGCCAGCAGCCCGGGGGTACTTGGTGAAAAACTGTTTTTT
CASSPGVLGEKLFF
>TRBV9|TRBD2|TRBJ2-5|.
TGTGCCAGCAGCGTAGGGGTGGGAGGGCCAGAGACCCAGTACTTC
CASSVGVGGPETQYF
>TRBV19|.|TRBJ2-3|few
TGTGCCAGTAGTATAGGGCCAGATACGCAGTATTTT
CASSIGPDTQYF
>TRBV11-2|TRBD1|TRBJ2-3|once
TGTGCCAGCAGCTTAAGGGGGCTAGCCCGGCCAGATACGCAGTATTTT
CASSLRGLARPDTQYF
>TRBV19|TRBD1|TRBJ1-3|.
TGTGCCAGTAGTATAAGCCACAGGGGGTCAGGAAACACCATATATTTT
CASSISHRGSGNTIYF
>TRBV7-8|TRBD1|TRBJ2-1|.
TGTGCCAGCGCCGAGGGGGCGCTTACAGATGAGCAGTTCTTC
CASAEGALTDEQFF
>TRBV4-1|TRBD2|TRBJ2-2|.
TGCGCCAGCAGCCAAGATATCAACCTAGCGGGAGTACACGGGGAGCTGTTTTTT
CASSQDINLAGVHGELFF
>TRBV6-5|TRBD1|TRBJ1-2|.
TGTGCCAGCCGGACAGGGGCAGCTAACTATGGCTACACCTTC
CASRTGAANYGYTF
>TRBV6-5|TRBD2|TRBJ2-2|.
TGTGCCAGCACCAAAGCGGGAGGAACCGGGGAGCTGTTTTTT
CASTKAGGTGELFF
>TRBV19|.|TRBJ1-1|.
TGTGCCAGTAGCAGGGAAGCTCGGGCCAACACTGAAGCTTTCTTT
CASSREARANTEAFF
>TRBV27|.|TRBJ1-5|.
TGTGCCAGCAGTTTATCGGTGGGGCAGCCCCAGCATTTT
CASSLSVGQPQHF
>TRBV6-2/TRBV6-3|.|TRBJ1-1|.
TGTGCCAGCAGTACTGCCATGGGGCGGGTGAACACTGAAGCTTTCTTT
CASSTAMGRVNTEAFF
>TRBV27|.|TRBJ2-2|.
TGTGCCAGCAGTTTACGGGACTTAAAGAAAGGCGGGGAGCTGTTTTTT
CASSLRDLKKGGELFF
>TRBV5-1|TRBD1|TRBJ2-1|many
TGCGCCAGCAGCTTGGGGACAGGGCCAAGCTCCTACAATGAGCAGTTCTTC
CASSLGTGPSSYNEQFF
>TRBV10-3|.|TRBJ2-7|.
TGTGCCATCAGTGAGCGTGAGTGGGGATCCTACGAGCAGTACTTC
CAISEREWGSYEQYF
>TRBV23-1|TRBD1|TRBJ2-7|.
TGCGCCAGCGAGAACCCGGGACAGCCCTACGAGCAGTACTTC
CASENPGQPYEQYF